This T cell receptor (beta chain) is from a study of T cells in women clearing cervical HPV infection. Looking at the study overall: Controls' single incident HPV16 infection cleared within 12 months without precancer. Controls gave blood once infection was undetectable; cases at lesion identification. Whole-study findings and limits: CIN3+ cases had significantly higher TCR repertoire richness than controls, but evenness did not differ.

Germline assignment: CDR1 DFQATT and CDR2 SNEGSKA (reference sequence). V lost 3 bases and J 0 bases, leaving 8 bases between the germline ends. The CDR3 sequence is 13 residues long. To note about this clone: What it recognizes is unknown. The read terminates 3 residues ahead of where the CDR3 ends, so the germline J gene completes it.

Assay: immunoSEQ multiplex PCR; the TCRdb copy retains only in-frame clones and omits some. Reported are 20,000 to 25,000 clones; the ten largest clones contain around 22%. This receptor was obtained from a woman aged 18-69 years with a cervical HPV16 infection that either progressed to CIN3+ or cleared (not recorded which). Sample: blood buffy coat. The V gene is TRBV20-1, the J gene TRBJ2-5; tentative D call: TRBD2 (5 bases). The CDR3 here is CSARRGYQETQYF. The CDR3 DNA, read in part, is TGCAGTGCTAGGAGAGGGTACCAAGAGACC.